These 32 T cell receptor beta chains came from one sample sequenced in a study of blood T cell repertoires in COVID-19. Profiling relied on immunoSEQ multiplex PCR, and the TCRdb table lists in-frame clones only, not all of them. Of under 130,000 clones in the sample, approximately 90% were seen once. The sequenced sample was peripheral blood. Receptors were obtained from an elderly woman with acute or convalescent COVID-19.

This chain uses TRBV12-3 or TRBV12-4 with TRBJ2-7; possible D gene TRBD1, 5 bases. The CDR3 has 13 amino acids. Trimming left V 7 bases short and J 9 bases short, with 19 bases between. The chain's CDR3 is CASTYTGPYGQYF. CDR3 DNA: TGTGCCAGCACCTATACAGGCCCTTATGGGCAGTACTTC.

The chain links TRBV6-5 to TRBJ1-2; 10 bases align to TRBD1. Germline values: CDR1 MNHEY, CDR2 SVGAGI. This CDR3 is 16 amino acids long. V was pared by 4 bases and J by 4 bases, with 9 bases of the junction left unmatched. The CDR3 is CASSSPGQGYRYGYTF. The CDR3 nucleotides read TGTGCCAGCAGTTCTCCGGGACAGGGGTATCGCTATGGCTACACCTTC.

This chain uses TRBV5-1 with TRBJ1-2; TRBD1 matches at 9 bases. CDR1 is SGHRS and CDR2 is YFSETQ in the germline V gene. The V gene end was trimmed by 7 bases and the J gene end by 7 bases; junction bases not matched to a gene: 8. CDR3 length: 13 residues. The CDR3 bases are TGCGCCAGCGGTCCCGGGACAGGGTTTGGCTACACCTTC. Translated: CASGPGTGFGYTF. The full variable domain, completed using reference TRBV5-1 and TRBJ1-2, is KAGVTQTPRYLIKTRGQQVTLSCSPISGHRSVSWYQQTPGQGLQFLFEYFSETQRNKGNFPGRFSGRQFSNSRSEMNVSTLELGDSALYLCASGPGTGFGYTFGSGTRLTVV.

CDR3 amino acids: CASSLTADVGGGTDTQYF. For the CDR3, the DNA is TGTGCCAGCAGCTTAACAGCGGACGTGGGGGGAGGTACAGATACGCAGTATTTT. The chain couples TRBV11-3 to TRBJ2-3; D may be TRBD2 (6 bases). CDR1 is SGHNT and CDR2 is YENEEA in the germline V gene. The length of the CDR3 is 18 residues. V was shortened by 2 bases and J by 3 bases, with 21 bases between the two germline ends.

The chain employs TRBV4-3 and TRBJ2-4; no clear D gene. The V end lost 0 bases, the J end lost 12 bases, and 9 bases lay between the germline ends. Germline V gene lookup returns CDR1 LGHNA and CDR2 YSLEER. There are 12 residues in the CDR3. The CDR3 DNA sequence: TGCGCCAGCAGCCAAGATCCGGGTACTCAGTACTTC. The encoded protein is CASSQDPGTQYF.

V and J are TRBV29-1 and TRBJ2-5, with no clear D. CDR1 and CDR2 (germline): SQVTM, ANQGSEA. There are 12 residues in the CDR3. With 4 bases removed from V and 1 base from J, the gap between germline ends came to 7 bases. This chain's CDR3 is CSVGQSQETQYF. DNA for the CDR3: TGCAGCGTTGGTCAGTCCCAAGAGACCCAGTACTTC.

V and J are TRBV7-9 and TRBJ2-2; perhaps TRBD1 as D (5 bases). Germline V gene lookup returns CDR1 SEHNR and CDR2 FQNEAQ (reference sequence). Between the trimmed V and J ends, which lost 1 base and 6 bases, there was a span of 15 bases. The CDR3 sequence is 16 residues long. CDR3 residues: CASSLGQGLLAGELFF. The CDR3 DNA reads TGTGCCAGCAGCTTAGGGCAGGGATTACTCGCCGGGGAGCTGTTTTTT.

This clone occurred once. The chain links TRBV4-1 to TRBJ2-3; TRBD1 is a possible D gene (6 bases). Germline values: CDR1 MGHRA, CDR2 YSYEKL. Trimming took off 4 bases at V and 4 bases at J, with 6 bases between the two ends. The CDR3 covers 12 residues. In DNA, the CDR3 is TGCGCCAGCAGCCCAGGGGCAGATACGCAGTATTTT. Translation gives CASSPGADTQYF.

The chain couples TRBV12-3 or TRBV12-4 to TRBJ2-2; D gene uncertain. CDR3 size: 11 residues. The germline V and J ends were trimmed by 6 bases and 7 bases, with 6 bases remaining between them. The CDR3 DNA sequence: TGTGCCAGCAGCTCCGGCGGGGAGCTGTTTTTT. Protein: CASSSGGELFF.

This chain uses TRBV9 with TRBJ2-4; TRBD1 matches at 8 bases. V lost 3 bases and J lost 3; bases outside the gene matches: 14. The germline CDR1 and CDR2 sequences are SGDLS and YYNGEE. The CDR3 runs to 18 residues. The CDR3 here is CASSAYPDRGEDKNIQYF. CDR3 DNA sequence: TGTGCCAGCAGCGCATATCCAGACAGGGGTGAGGACAAAAACATTCAGTACTTC.

This clone was observed once. The chain recombines TRBV25-1 with TRBJ1-6, with D possibly matching TRBD1 (6 bases). CDR3 length: 14 residues. The germline V gene encodes CDR1 MGHDK and CDR2 SYGVNS. The V and J ends lost 8 bases and 0 bases respectively, with 8 bases between them. In DNA form, the CDR3 reads TGTGCCAGCCAGGGGAGCTCCTATAATTCACCCCTCCACTTT. Translated: CASQGSSYNSPLHF.

V gene TRBV19 combines with J gene TRBJ2-3; 9 nucleotides line up with TRBD2. In germline, CDR1 is LNHDA, CDR2 SQIVND (reference sequence). The CDR3 is made up of 14 amino acids. The V and J ends lost 5 bases and 3 bases, in that order; junction bases with no gene match: 3. The CDR3 DNA sequence: TGTGCCAGTAGTCGGCTAGCGGGGACAGATACGCAGTATTTT. This gives the protein CASSRLAGTDTQYF. The full variable domain, completed using reference TRBV19 and TRBJ2-3, is DGGITQSPKYLFRKEGQNVTLSCEQNLNHDAMYWYRQDPGQGLRLIYYSQIVNDFQKGDIAEGYSVSREKKESFPLTVTSAQKNPTAFYLCASSRLAGTDTQYFGPGTRLTVL.

The rearrangement joins TRBV6-1 to TRBJ2-6; weak D call: TRBD2 (6 bases). V was shortened by 4 bases and J by 9 bases, with 25 bases between the two germline ends. Germline V CDR1 and CDR2: MNHNS, SASEGT. The CDR3 is made up of 18 amino acids. CDR3 amino acids: CASSGFLTGTAANNVLTF. The CDR3 DNA is TGTGCCAGCAGTGGCTTTCTCACCGGGACTGCGGCCAACAACGTCCTGACTTTC.

V gene TRBV4-3 combines with J gene TRBJ2-3, with 8 bases identical to TRBD1. Germline V gives CDR1 LGHNA, CDR2 YSLEER. The CDR3 runs 15 residues. With 4 bases clipped from V and 4 bases from J, the junction kept 7 bases outside the gene matches. Here the CDR3 reads CASSRQTGAADTQYF. CDR3 nucleotide sequence: TGCGCCAGCAGCCGACAGACAGGGGCTGCAGATACGCAGTATTTT.

This clone was seen more than once but under ten times. DNA of the CDR3: TGTGCCAGCAGCTTAGTAGGGGGGGCCAGCCCTGAAAAACTGTTTTTT. As protein: CASSLVGGASPEKLFF. The chain employs TRBV7-9 and TRBJ1-4; D might be TRBD1 (6 bases). The CDR3 has 16 amino acids. Trimming took off 1 base at V and 7 bases at J, with 16 bases between the two ends. Germline values: CDR1 SEHNR, CDR2 FQNEAQ (reference sequence). Based on the CDR3 plus reference TRBV7-9 and TRBJ1-4, the full variable domain is DTGVSQNPRHKITKRGQNVTFRCDPISEHNRLYWYRQTLGQGPEFLTYFQNEAQLEKSRLLSDRFSAERPKGSFSTLEIQRTEQGDSAMYLCASSLVGGASPEKLFFGSGTQLSVL.

This chain uses TRBV6-5 with TRBJ1-1; 9 bases align to TRBD1. J gave up 0 bases and V 6 bases, and 5 bases lay outside the gene matches. The germline CDR1 and CDR2 sequences are MNHEY and SVGAGI. There are 15 residues in the CDR3. CDR3: CASSPTGGMNTEAFF. The CDR3 DNA sequence: TGTGCCAGCAGCCCGACAGGGGGAATGAACACTGAAGCTTTCTTT.

J is TRBJ2-7 and V is TRBV6-1, with no clear D. V was shortened by 2 bases and J by 0 bases, with 5 bases between the two germline ends. Germline-derived CDR1 and CDR2 are MNHNS and SASEGT. This CDR3 is 13 amino acids long. This CDR3 is CASSEWSSYEQYF. The DNA for the CDR3 is TGTGCCAGCAGTGAATGGAGCTCCTACGAGCAGTACTTC.

The J gene is TRBJ1-5, the V gene TRBV19; unclear D gene. Germline V gene sequence: CDR1 LNHDA, CDR2 SQIVND (reference sequence). The CDR3 contains 15 residues. The ends were cut back, 3 bases at V and 0 bases at J, with 9 bases in the middle. In DNA form, the CDR3 reads TGTGCCAGTAGTATTCAGGATTATAGCAATCAGCCCCAGCATTTT. Translation: CASSIQDYSNQPQHF.

The chain carries TRBV3-1 (or the pseudogene TRBV3-2) and TRBJ2-7, with TRBD1 matching 11 bases. V gave up 2 bases and J gave up 7 bases; unmatched junction bases: 7. Germline values: CDR1 LGHDT, CDR2 YNNKEL (reference sequence). The CDR3 consists of 15 residues. DNA for the CDR3: TGTGCCAGCAGCCAACCCCCGGGACAGGGGGGAGAGCAGTACTTC. It codes for CASSQPPGQGGEQYF.

The rearrangement joins TRBV6-5 to TRBJ2-7, with D uncertain. Between the trimmed V and J ends, which lost 0 bases and 0 bases, there was a span of 6 bases. The germline gives CDR1 MNHEY, CDR2 SVGAGI. CDR3 length: 14 amino acids. As DNA, the CDR3 is TGTGCCAGCAGTTACTCCGAGAGCTCCTACGAGCAGTACTTC. This codes for CASSYSESSYEQYF.

This chain joins TRBV2 and TRBJ2-7; D is possibly TRBD1 (5 bases). V was cut by 4 bases and J by 1 base, with 20 bases left in between. CDR1 and CDR2 (germline): SNHLY, FYNNEI. This CDR3 is built from 17 residues. The CDR3: CASSGAEWGSESYEQYF. In DNA, the CDR3 is TGTGCCAGCAGTGGGGCGGAGTGGGGCAGCGAGTCCTACGAGCAGTACTTC.

This chain joins TRBV5-1 and TRBJ2-7, with 15 bases that match TRBD2. The germline V gene has CDR1 SGHRS and CDR2 YFSETQ. J lost 7 bases, V lost 2 bases, and 10 bases had no gene match. The CDR3 is made up of 17 amino acids. The CDR3 coding sequence is TGCGCCAGCAGCTTTTCGGCCGGGACTAGCGGGGGGTTAGAGCAGTACTTC. Translation: CASSFSAGTSGGLEQYF.

The V call is TRBV11-2, the J call TRBJ2-7, with unresolved D. Trimming left V 0 bases short and J 0 bases short, with 9 bases between. CDR1 SGHAT and CDR2 FQNNGV come from the germline V gene. The CDR3 has 15 residues. In DNA form, the CDR3 reads TGTGCCAGCAGCTTAGAAGTAGGAGACTCCTACGAGCAGTACTTC. Protein sequence: CASSLEVGDSYEQYF. The full variable domain, with the rest looked up from reference TRBV11-2 and TRBJ2-7, is EAGVAQSPRYKIIEKRQSVAFWCNPISGHATLYWYQQILGQGPKLLIQFQNNGVVDDSQLPKDRFSAERLKGVDSTLKIQPAKLEDSAVYLCASSLEVGDSYEQYFGPGTRLTVT.

Only one count was recorded for this clone. The chain employs TRBV7-2 and TRBJ1-2; D is uncertain. The CDR3 runs to 15 residues. Germline assignment: CDR1 SGHTA and CDR2 FQGNSA. The V end lost 3 bases, the J end lost 0 bases, and 11 bases lay between the germline ends. CDR3 protein: CASSFPSTANYGYTF. The DNA of the CDR3 is TGTGCCAGCAGCTTCCCCTCCACAGCTAACTATGGCTACACCTTC.

V usage is TRBV6-1 and J usage is TRBJ2-3; D uncertain. CDR1 MNHNS and CDR2 SASEGT come from the germline V gene. The CDR3 is 15 residues long. Trimming pared 2 bases from V and 0 bases from J, leaving 9 bases between. The DNA of the CDR3 is TGTGCCAGCAGTGAATCAGTCCCAAGCACAGATACGCAGTATTTT. Its protein is CASSESVPSTDTQYF.

The chain recombines TRBV19 with TRBJ2-1; D is possibly TRBD2 (5 bases). The germline gives CDR1 LNHDA, CDR2 SQIVND (reference sequence). This CDR3 spans 13 amino acids. Between the trimmed V and J ends, which lost 8 bases and 8 bases, there was a span of 16 bases. The CDR3 DNA is TGTGCCAGTCAAGGAGGAAGGTTCGATGAGCAGTTCTTC. Translation: CASQGGRFDEQFF.

There are a few counts of this clone. This chain links TRBV19 with TRBJ1-2; D remains unclear. This CDR3 has 16 amino acids. Germline-derived CDR1 and CDR2 are LNHDA and SQIVND (reference sequence). The ends were cut back, 0 bases at V and 2 bases at J, with 13 bases in the middle. The CDR3, as DNA: TGTGCCAGTAGTATAGATTTTCACAGCAGGAACTATGGCTACACCTTC. Protein: CASSIDFHSRNYGYTF.

The rearrangement links TRBV19 to TRBJ2-7; 10 bases match TRBD1. Germline lookup yields CDR1 LNHDA and CDR2 SQIVND (reference sequence). The length of the CDR3 is 15 residues. V was pared by 2 bases and J by 3 bases, with 4 bases of the junction left unmatched. The CDR3 DNA sequence: TGTGCCAGTAGTATAAAGGGACAGGGGTACTACGAGCAGTACTTC. Translated: CASSIKGQGYYEQYF. Drawing the rest from reference TRBV19 and TRBJ2-7, the complete variable domain is DGGITQSPKYLFRKEGQNVTLSCEQNLNHDAMYWYRQDPGQGLRLIYYSQIVNDFQKGDIAEGYSVSREKKESFPLTVTSAQKNPTAFYLCASSIKGQGYYEQYFGPGTRLTVT.

J is TRBJ1-5 and V is TRBV15; 8 positions match TRBD1. The J segment lost 5 bases and the V segment lost 8 bases, leaving 11 bases of the junction unmatched. The length of the CDR3 is 15 residues. Germline V gene data show CDR1 as LNHNV and CDR2 as YYDKDF (reference sequence). CDR3 bases: TGTGCCACCTCGCAGGAACAGGGGGGGCATCAGCCCCAGCATTTT. This gives the protein CATSQEQGGHQPQHF.

This sequence joins TRBV23-1 and TRBJ1-2; perhaps TRBD1 as D (6 bases). TRBV23-1 is recorded as an ORF, its role being uncertain. Trimming removed 3 bases from V and 5 bases from J, with 13 bases in between. This CDR3 region has 14 residues. The CDR3: CASSQLGGFYGYTF. CDR3 DNA sequence: TGCGCCAGCAGTCAGTTAGGGGGTTTTTATGGCTACACCTTC.

V gene TRBV4-1 combines with J gene TRBJ2-7; 7 bases agree with TRBD1. With 2 bases clipped from V and 0 bases from J, the junction kept 1 base outside the gene matches. This CDR3 has 14 amino acids. Germline CDR1 is MGHRA and CDR2 is YSYEKL. CDR3 amino acids: CASSQRDSSYEQYF. In nucleotides, the CDR3 is TGCGCCAGCAGCCAACGGGACAGCTCCTACGAGCAGTACTTC.

The chain has TRBV12-3 or TRBV12-4 and TRBJ2-2; D perhaps matches TRBD1 (5 bases). Trimming removed 4 bases from V and 6 bases from J, with 9 bases in between. The CDR3 loop spans 13 amino acids. The CDR3 region has the DNA TGTGCCAGCAGTTCCAGGGAAGCCGGGGAGCTGTTTTTT. Translation gives CASSSREAGELFF.